This passage covers 12 T cell receptor beta chains from one sample sequenced in a study of T cell responses to AZD1222 COVID-19 vaccine. This table comes from immunoSEQ multiplex PCR, and its TCRdb copy is limited to in-frame clones, with some not included. Of approximately 120,000 clones in the sample, about 90% are singletons; the top ten hold 3.5% to 5%. Sequencing used peripheral blood, obtained on day 0 of AZD1222 vaccination. These receptors were collected from an adult in good health.

The chain links TRBV4-1 to TRBJ1-1; no firm D call. CDR3 size: 20 residues. Germline V gene sequence: CDR1 MGHRA, CDR2 YSYEKL. V gave up 0 bases and J gave up 5 bases, with 28 bases separating them. Written as DNA, the CDR3 is TGCGCCAGCAGCCAAGATTTGTTTGGTATGGTTTCTCGTTATGGTACTGAAGCTTTCTTT. The encoded protein is CASSQDLFGMVSRYGTEAFF.

This sequence joins TRBV30 and TRBJ1-5; D not resolved. In germline, CDR1 is GTSNPN, CDR2 SVGIG (reference sequence). The CDR3 is made up of 12 amino acids. V lost 1 base and J lost 11, with 12 bases in between. DNA of the CDR3: TGTGCCTGGAGTGCCGGGTCCGTGTCCCAGCATTTT. It yields the protein CAWSAGSVSQHF.

Details on this clone: The sample carries other DNA sequences with the same CDR3. V usage is TRBV14 and J usage is TRBJ2-3; D is uncertain. V dropped 2 bases and J dropped 1 base, with 7 bases sitting between them. Germline CDR1 SGHDN, CDR2 FVKESK. The CDR3 spans 14 residues. The CDR3 DNA follows: TGTGCCAGCAGCCAATTTGGGGGCACAGATACGCAGTATTTT. It encodes CASSQFGGTDTQYF.

This clone was picked up one time. This chain connects TRBV19 to TRBJ1-5; TRBD1 is a possible D gene (6 bases). Germline V gene sequence: CDR1 LNHDA, CDR2 SQIVND (reference sequence). The CDR3 spans 15 residues. Trimming removed 1 base from V and 7 bases from J, with 14 bases in between. Written as DNA, the CDR3 is TGTGCCAGTAGTATAGGCCAAAAGGGGGGGCAGCCCCAGCATTTT. This translates into CASSIGQKGGQPQHF.

V usage is TRBV6-5 and J usage is TRBJ2-3; a weak D match, TRBD2 (6 bases). Germline V CDR1 and CDR2: MNHEY, SVGAGI. Trimming removed 10 bases at V and 6 bases at J, with 11 bases between. The length of the CDR3 is 11 residues. The CDR3, as DNA: TGTGCCACCCGCGGGGAGGATACGCAGTATTTT. As protein: CATRGEDTQYF.

The chain carries TRBV5-8 and TRBJ2-5; TRBD1 might be the D (5 bases). CDR1 and CDR2 (germline): SGHTS, YDEGEE. The ends were cut back, 0 bases at V and 2 bases at J, with 11 bases in the middle. The CDR3 has 15 residues. Here the CDR3 DNA reads TGTGCCAGCAGCTTGGCCGGACAAAAGCAAGAGACCCAGTACTTC. It encodes CASSLAGQKQETQYF. Variable domain in full (rest from reference TRBV5-8 and TRBJ2-5): EAGVTQSPTHLIKTRGQQATLRCSPISGHTSVYWYQQALGLGLQFLLWYDEGEERNRGNFPPRFSGRQFPNYSSELNVNALELEDSALYLCASSLAGQKQETQYFGPGTRLLVL.

In this sample, this clone turned up a few times. The chain recombines TRBV21-1 with TRBJ2-7; the DNA was not used to check the table's D call, TRBD2. TRBV21-1 is a listed pseudogene. The CDR3 length is 17 residues. The CDR3 reads CASSKGPSGTPRGEQYF. CDR3 nucleotides: TGTGCCAGCAGCAAAGGGCCGAGCGGGACACCTCGGGGCGAGCAGTACTTC.

This sequence joins TRBV19 and TRBJ2-1, with 11 bases that match TRBD2. Trimming took 1 base from V and 11 from J; bases not matched to a gene: 10. This CDR3 is 16 amino acids long. The germline V gene has CDR1 LNHDA and CDR2 SQIVND (reference sequence). CDR3 nucleotides: TGTGCCAGTAGTATAGTACCCCTAGCGGGGGGCCTTCAGCAGTTCTTC. Amino acid sequence: CASSIVPLAGGLQQFF.

The chain has TRBV7-2 and TRBJ2-7; 7 positions match TRBD1. This CDR3 has 14 residues. Per the germline V gene, CDR1 is SGHTA and CDR2 is FQGNSA. With 5 bases clipped from V and 3 bases from J, the junction kept 7 bases outside the gene matches. CDR3 in DNA: TGTGCCAGCAGCCACCGGGACAGCAACTACGAGCAGTACTTC. Protein sequence: CASSHRDSNYEQYF.

The gene calls are TRBV7-3 and TRBJ1-1; D gene unclear. There are 13 residues in the CDR3. Trimming left V 5 bases short and J 2 bases short, with 9 bases between. The germline gives CDR1 SGHTA, CDR2 FQGTGA. The CDR3, as DNA: TGTGCCAGCAGCGCACAGCCAAACACTGAAGCTTTCTTT. It is translated as CASSAQPNTEAFF.

The genes are TRBV7-9 and TRBJ2-4, with TRBD1 identical over 7 bases. This CDR3 region has 19 residues. With V trimmed by 1 base and J by 7 bases, 19 bases remained unmatched. Germline CDR1 and CDR2: SEHNR and FQNEAQ (reference sequence). In DNA form, the CDR3 reads TGTGCCAGCAGCTTAGGAAGGGGGCGCGCACTAATTTCGGGGAACATTCAGTACTTC. This sequence encodes CASSLGRGRALISGNIQYF.

The V and J genes are TRBV11-3 and TRBJ2-5; 11 nucleotides match TRBD2. Germline CDR1 reads SGHNT; CDR2 reads YENEEA. This CDR3 has 16 residues. The junction had 5 bases not matched to a gene; V was cut back by 1 base and J by 4 bases. In DNA, the CDR3 is TGTGCCAGCAGCTTAGGCCTAGCGGGAGGAACAGAGACCCAGTACTTC. Protein sequence: CASSLGLAGGTETQYF. Filled out from reference TRBV11-3 and TRBJ2-5, the complete variable domain reads EAGVVQSPRYKIIEKKQPVAFWCNPISGHNTLYWYLQNLGQGPELLIRYENEEAVDDSQLPKDRFSAERLKGVDSTLKIQPAELGDSAVYLCASSLGLAGGTETQYFGPGTRLLVL.